A selection of T cell receptor beta chains follows, all from one sample in a study of blood T cell repertoires in COVID-19. TCRdb's table, derived via immunoSEQ multiplex PCR, lists solely in-frame clones and lacks some. The sample consists of about 370,000 clones, about 89% of them appearing once. The sequenced sample was peripheral blood. These receptors all stem from a young woman with COVID-19, enrolled during active disease. Both conserved end residues are part of each CDR3. D genes are given only for firm matches. Only some rows state a clone size, as once, few, many or a class for expanded clones.

DNA: TGTGCCAGTATTAACATCCGGGACAGGGGCAATGAGCAGTTCTTC
CDR3: CASINIRDRGNEQFF
D: TRBD1
V: TRBV19
size: .
J: TRBJ2-1

DNA: TGTGCCAGCAGTTCAAACCCTAGCGGGCCGGAGTCCTACGAGCAGTACTTC
CDR3: CASSSNPSGPESYEQYF
D: TRBD2
V: TRBV6-9
size: .
J: TRBJ2-7

DNA: TGTGCCAGCAGCCCACGATTGACGGGTACCGGGGAGCTGTTTTTT
CDR3: CASSPRLTGTGELFF
D: .
V: TRBV14
size: .
J: TRBJ2-2

DNA: TGTGCCAGCAGGGGCCGGGACAGGGGATTCTATGGCTACACCTTC
CDR3: CASRGRDRGFYGYTF
D: TRBD1
V: TRBV28
size: .
J: TRBJ1-2

DNA: TGTGCCAGCAGCTTGGACAGGGGGTTGGCAGATACGCAGTATTTT
CDR3: CASSLDRGLADTQYF
D: TRBD1
V: TRBV7-2
size: .
J: TRBJ2-3

DNA: TGCGCCAGCAGCCTATTCCTAGGAGGGAGCGATGAGCAGTTCTTC
CDR3: CASSLFLGGSDEQFF
D: .
V: TRBV4-1
size: .
J: TRBJ2-1

DNA: TGTGCCAGCAGTCATCAGGGGCTCGAGCAGTACTTC
CDR3: CASSHQGLEQYF
D: .
V: TRBV12-3/TRBV12-4
size: .
J: TRBJ2-7

DNA: TGTGCCAGCAGCCATAAACCCGGGACAGGGGGCGACTATGGCTACACCTTC
CDR3: CASSHKPGTGGDYGYTF
D: TRBD1
V: TRBV3-1/TRBV3-2
size: .
J: TRBJ1-2

DNA: TGTGCCAGTAGTATAGATAGAAGGGGCACTGAAGCTTTCTTT
CDR3: CASSIDRRGTEAFF
D: .
V: TRBV19
size: .
J: TRBJ1-1

DNA: TGTGCCAGCACCACAGGGGTAAATTCACCCCTCCACTTT
CDR3: CASTTGVNSPLHF
D: TRBD1
V: TRBV28
size: .
J: TRBJ1-6

DNA: TGTGCCACCAGTGATCCCGGGACAGGCACAGATACGCAGTATTTT
CDR3: CATSDPGTGTDTQYF
D: TRBD1
V: TRBV24-1
size: .
J: TRBJ2-3

DNA: TGTGCCTGGGGACAGGGTCGGAATCAGCCCCAGCATTTT
CDR3: CAWGQGRNQPQHF
D: TRBD1
V: TRBV30
size: .
J: TRBJ1-5

DNA: TGTGCCAGCAGCTTAGATTGGGTAGGCGGGAGTGAGACCGGGGAGCTGTTTTTT
CDR3: CASSLDWVGGSETGELFF
D: TRBD2
V: TRBV11-2
size: .
J: TRBJ2-2

DNA: TGTGCCAGCCGGGGACTAGCGGGAGGCCCCGAGCAGTACTTC
CDR3: CASRGLAGGPEQYF
D: TRBD2
V: TRBV19
size: .
J: TRBJ2-7

DNA: TGTGCCAGCAGCTTAGAGGGAATTAGCACAGATACGCAGTATTTT
CDR3: CASSLEGISTDTQYF
D: .
V: TRBV7-3
size: .
J: TRBJ2-3

DNA: TGTGCCAGCAGTGACCAGGGTAACTACGAGCAGTACTTC
CDR3: CASSDQGNYEQYF
D: .
V: TRBV2
size: .
J: TRBJ2-7

DNA: TGCGCCAGCAGTGAGTCGGTGGCCCAAGAGACCCAGTACTTC
CDR3: CASSESVAQETQYF
D: .
V: TRBV10-1
size: .
J: TRBJ2-5

DNA: TGTGCCAGCAGGACGGACAGTTCCTCCTACGAGCAGTACTTC
CDR3: CASRTDSSSYEQYF
D: .
V: TRBV2
size: once
J: TRBJ2-7

DNA: TGTGCCAGCAGTTCGACGGGGAACACTGAAGCTTTCTTT
CDR3: CASSSTGNTEAFF
D: .
V: TRBV6-5
size: .
J: TRBJ1-1

DNA: TGTGCCAGTAGTATTTCCTGGAGCTCCTACAATGAGCAGTTCTTC
CDR3: CASSISWSSYNEQFF
D: .
V: TRBV19
size: .
J: TRBJ2-1

DNA: TGTGCCAGTAGCCTCGGGACACCCTATTCACCCCTCCACTTT
CDR3: CASSLGTPYSPLHF
D: .
V: TRBV19
size: .
J: TRBJ1-6

DNA: TGTGCCAGCAGCTTAACTAGCGGACCCCGCGAGCAGTTCTTC
CDR3: CASSLTSGPREQFF
D: TRBD2
V: TRBV11-2
size: .
J: TRBJ2-1

DNA: TGTGCCAGTAACCCGGCCCCACTAGCGTTCACGACCAAACCCCCCGGGGAGCTGTTTTTT
CDR3: CASNPAPLAFTTKPPGELFF
D: TRBD2
V: TRBV19
size: .
J: TRBJ2-2

DNA: TGCGCCAGCAGTGGGACTGTGAGCTACGAGCAGTACTTC
CDR3: CASSGTVSYEQYF
D: .
V: TRBV10-2
size: .
J: TRBJ2-7

DNA: TGTGCTAGTGGTTTAGGGGCGAACACTGAAGCTTTCTTT
CDR3: CASGLGANTEAFF
D: .
V: TRBV12-5
size: .
J: TRBJ1-1

DNA: TGTGCCAGCAGCTTACCCAGTACAACTAATGAAAAACTGTTTTTT
CDR3: CASSLPSTTNEKLFF
D: .
V: TRBV7-9
size: .
J: TRBJ1-4

DNA: TGTGCCAGCTCACCACGGACACGCACAGATACGCAGTATTTT
CDR3: CASSPRTRTDTQYF
D: .
V: TRBV18
size: .
J: TRBJ2-3

DNA: TGTGCCAGCAGCCCCGCCGGGGCAGGGGGTTACGAGCAGTACTTC
CDR3: CASSPAGAGGYEQYF
D: TRBD1
V: TRBV7-2
size: .
J: TRBJ2-7

DNA: TGTGCCAGCTCACCGGGGGACTCGTCCTACAATGAGCAGTTCTTC
CDR3: CASSPGDSSYNEQFF
D: .
V: TRBV18
size: .
J: TRBJ2-1

DNA: TGTGCCAGCAGCCCCCAGACAGGGACGAGGACTGAAGCTTTCTTT
CDR3: CASSPQTGTRTEAFF
D: TRBD1
V: TRBV5-4
size: .
J: TRBJ1-1

DNA: TGTGCCAGCAGCTTAGCAGGGGGCTATGGCTACACCTTC
CDR3: CASSLAGGYGYTF
D: .
V: TRBV7-2
size: .
J: TRBJ1-2

DNA: TGTGCCAGCAGCCAAACTCCGGGACTAGCGGGAGAGACCCAGTACTTC
CDR3: CASSQTPGLAGETQYF
D: TRBD2
V: TRBV7-9
size: once
J: TRBJ2-5

DNA: TGTGCCAGCTCACCACTTGCAGGGGACACTGAAGCTTTCTTT
CDR3: CASSPLAGDTEAFF
D: .
V: TRBV18
size: .
J: TRBJ1-1

DNA: TGTGCCCCTAGCGGGAGTTTTACCGGGGAGCTGTTTTTT
CDR3: CAPSGSFTGELFF
D: TRBD2
V: TRBV27
size: .
J: TRBJ2-2

DNA: TGTGCCAGCAGCACGGGACTAGCGGGGACTAACACAGATACGCAGTATTTT
CDR3: CASSTGLAGTNTDTQYF
D: TRBD2
V: TRBV5-4
size: .
J: TRBJ2-3

DNA: TGCGCCAGCAGTCTTAGCGGGTTTAGCACAGATACGCAGTATTTT
CDR3: CASSLSGFSTDTQYF
D: TRBD2
V: TRBV10-2
size: .
J: TRBJ2-3

DNA: TGTGCCAGCAGTGAACGGCGGGACCAAGAGACCCAGTACTTC
CDR3: CASSERRDQETQYF
D: .
V: TRBV2
size: .
J: TRBJ2-5